This TCR beta chain came from a study of response to subunit inactivated influenza vaccine (dated by TCRdb to between 2018 and 2020). About the study as a whole: To follow how T cells responded to a trivalent subunit inactivated influenza vaccine, the researchers relied on deep quantitative profiling of the T cell receptor repertoire. Study-wide conclusions, independent of this receptor: The authors proposed that each seasonal influenza vaccination may bring in only a limited number of new T cells.

Receptor amplification or capture employed RT-PCR. Sequencing took place on an Illumina HiSeq 2500. TCRdb trimmed public reads at Q25 via fastp, called clones via MiXCR and kept in-frame beta chains. Merged by CDR3 protein, the rows form single entries marked with the most common genes and DNA. This sample holds approximately 500,000 distinct CDR3 sequences; under 30% were observed only once. Approximately 3% of the sample goes to the ten largest clones. This clonotype appeared a few times. Its antigen is unknown. The record has no base qualities; no much larger clone is one base away. Trimming removed 2 bases from V and 5 bases from J; the gene matches leave 5 bases unexplained. The CDR3 covers 15 residues, taking in both the cysteine and the phenylalanine. Of the read, only the CDR3 DNA is kept; its 45 bases are in frame from base 1. The germline V gene (reference sequence) yields LNHDA for CDR1 and SQIVND for CDR2.

These records were also assigned to another study, of T cells expressing NK-cell markers. In that second paper, the authors write: TCR beta cDNA libraries were made by 5'RACE template switching that added a universal primer site and unique molecular identifiers. Seven to nine donors provided sorted CD3+CD56+NKG2C+, CD3+CD56+NKG2C- and CD3+CD56-NKG2C+ T-cell subsets, whose TCR beta-chain repertoires were profiled. Among the eight sequenced donors, only one was HCMV-seronegative, while the other seven were HCMV-seropositive. To restrict sorting to alphabetaTCR-expressing T cells, an anti-gammadeltaTCR antibody was added in several experiments. In several donors, the dominant CD3+CD56+NKG2C+ clonotypes were found to rank among the top 10 CD8+ clonotypes and to make up roughly 1.0-8% of CD8+ T cells. Those dominant clonotypes were again the most abundant among CD3+CD56-NKG2C+ cells in a few donors, at roughly 25-60.1%. Whether the expanded NKG2C-expressing T cell clones were specific for HCMV antigens remained unclear. The eight sequenced donors were randomly selected healthy volunteers, three men and five women. HCMV-specific IgG was detected in serum with a commercial ELISA kit to determine HCMV serostatus. Peripheral blood mononuclear cells were isolated from blood by Ficoll density gradient centrifugation. CD4+ and CD8+ T cells were isolated from PBMC by magnetic immunoseparation with Miltenyi isolation kits. Synthesis of cDNA was primed from the TCR beta constant segment and was followed by two consecutive PCR amplification steps. Libraries were sequenced as 2 x 150 bp reads on Illumina HiSeq 2000/2500, MiSeq or NextSeq. Reads were demultiplexed and grouped by UMI with MIGEC, and clonotypes were assembled and quantified with MiTCR. To exclude erroneous sequences, only TCR cDNA sequences supported by at least two reads were retained. The tcR package was used for downstream repertoire analysis, with clonotypes matched between fractions based on CDR3 nucleotide sequence plus V segment. VDJmatch was used to annotate antigen specificity against VDJdb, with one amino acid substitution in CDR3 allowed.

The sequence came from a man in his forties or fifties who received an inactivated influenza vaccine. Donor details come from another sample of the same person, matched by shared clones. The rearrangement joined TRBV19 to TRBJ2-5, with TRBD1 identical over 10 junction bases. The sample here was CD4+ T cells sorted from PBMCs, taken approximately 12 days after vaccination. The DNA sequence is given as TGTGCCAGTAGTATATCGACAGGGGGCGGCGAGACCCAGTACTTC. This translates into CASSISTGGGETQYF.